The T cell receptor beta chain described here comes from a study of T cells in narcolepsy. Study-wide points: Autoreactive clone sequences were missing from some blood memory CD4+ repertoires. Reportedly, autoreactive clonotypes were serially detected in patients' blood but not controls'. Autoreactive HCRT-specific and TRIB2-specific clonotypes were marked in same-patient CSF-versus-blood CD4+ comparisons.

Sequencing was performed with immunoSEQ multiplex PCR; in TCRdb, only in-frame clones are kept and a portion is missing. Among about 32,000 clones listed, around four fifths were seen once. Germline V gene data show CDR1 as SGHVS and CDR2 as FQNEAQ. There are 16 residues in the CDR3. V lost 2 bases and J 2 bases, leaving 16 bases between the germline ends. On this clone itself: Antigen: not known.

The chain carries TRBV7-8 and TRBJ2-7, with D perhaps matching TRBD1 (5 bases). The sequence was collected from a human donor in good health. The sequenced sample was memory (CD45RA-) CD4+ T cells from blood. The CDR3 DNA is TGTGCCAGCAGCTTAAGACAGCCAGGCAGTCCCTACGAGCAGTACTTC. Translating gives CASSLRQPGSPYEQYF.